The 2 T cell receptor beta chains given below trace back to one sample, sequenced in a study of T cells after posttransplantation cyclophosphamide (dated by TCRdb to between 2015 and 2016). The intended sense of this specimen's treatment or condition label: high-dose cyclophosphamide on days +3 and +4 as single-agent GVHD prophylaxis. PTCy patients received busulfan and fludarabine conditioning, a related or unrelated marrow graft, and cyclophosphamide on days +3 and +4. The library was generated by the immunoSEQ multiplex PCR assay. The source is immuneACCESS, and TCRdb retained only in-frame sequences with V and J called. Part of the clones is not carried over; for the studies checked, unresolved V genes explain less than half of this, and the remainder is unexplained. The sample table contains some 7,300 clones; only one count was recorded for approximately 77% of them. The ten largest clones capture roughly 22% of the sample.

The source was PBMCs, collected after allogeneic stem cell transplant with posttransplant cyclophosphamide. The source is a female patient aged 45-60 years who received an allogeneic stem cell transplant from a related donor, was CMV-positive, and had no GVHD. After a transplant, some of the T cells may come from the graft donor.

For the CDR3, the DNA is TGTGCCAGCAGCTTAGGCCTGAGCTATAATTCACCCCTCCACTTT. It specifies CASSLGLSYNSPLHF. The chain couples TRBV13 to TRBJ1-6; D unresolved. Germline lookup yields CDR1 PRHDT and CDR2 FYEKMQ (reference sequence). V was shortened by 0 bases and J by 3 bases, with 6 bases between the two germline ends. This CDR3 comprises 15 residues.

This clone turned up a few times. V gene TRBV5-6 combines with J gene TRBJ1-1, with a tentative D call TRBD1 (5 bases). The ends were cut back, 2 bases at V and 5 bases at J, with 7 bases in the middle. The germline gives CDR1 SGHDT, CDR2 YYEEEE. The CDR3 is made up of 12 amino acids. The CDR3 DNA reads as TGTGCCAGCAGCTTCGGGGGTACTGAAGCTTTCTTT. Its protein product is CASSFGGTEAFF. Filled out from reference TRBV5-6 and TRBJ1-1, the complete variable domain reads DAGVTQSPTHLIKTRGQQVTLRCSPKSGHDTVSWYQQALGQGPQFIFQYYEEEERQRGNFPDRFSGHQFPNYSSELNVNALLLGDSALYLCASSFGGTEAFFGQGTRLTVV.